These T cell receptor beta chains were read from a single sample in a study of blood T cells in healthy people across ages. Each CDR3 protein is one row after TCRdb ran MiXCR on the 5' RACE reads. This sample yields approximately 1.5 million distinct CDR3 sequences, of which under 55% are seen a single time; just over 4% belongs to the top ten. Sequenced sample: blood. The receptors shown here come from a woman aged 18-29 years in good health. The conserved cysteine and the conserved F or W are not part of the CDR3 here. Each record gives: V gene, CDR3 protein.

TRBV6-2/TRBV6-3,ASRGQFNNSPLH
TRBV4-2,ASSPPTGGIDTEAF
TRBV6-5,ASGSRENQPQH
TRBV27,ASRTGPSSYNEQF
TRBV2,ASSEEGWGGEQF
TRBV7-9,ASSLVLHPTYEQY
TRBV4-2,ASSLGQNLYEQY
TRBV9,VSSVGFPGGSKDTQY
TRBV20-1,SARPGGRNQPQH
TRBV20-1,SARGSSRLSGYT
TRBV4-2,ASSQTGTSGLTDTQY
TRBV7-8,ASSQGRTGNSPLH
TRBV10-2,ASSDVGTDQETQY
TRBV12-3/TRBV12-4,AGSAPSGRFNEQY
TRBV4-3,ASSHRLAGNTGELF
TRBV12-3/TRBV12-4,ASSGAGGRRTDTQY
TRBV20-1,SAPTSGRAHTGELF
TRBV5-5,ASTRGLEETQY
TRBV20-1,SARDDDRKEVGELF
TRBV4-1,ASSQHLRGTEAF
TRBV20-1,SARDPPLVEQF
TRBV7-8,ASSSPLEEQY
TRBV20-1,SAVTGDTQY
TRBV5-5,ASSYRDPNTGELF
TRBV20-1,SASGRSYEQY
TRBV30,AWSVLAGSYNEQF
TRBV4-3,ASSQDGGDGYNEQF
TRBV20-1,SAHGGTWEQF
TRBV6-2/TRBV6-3,ASAVRTEAYEQY
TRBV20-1,SAPNAQAGGKNEQF
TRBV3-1,ASSARTARETQY
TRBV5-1,ASSRGTSGLIPGETQY
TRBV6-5,ASSYTWASYEQY
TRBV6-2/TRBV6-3,ASSYSGGDLETQY
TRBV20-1,SARVSDNEQF
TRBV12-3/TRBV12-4,ASSSSGRGTGELF
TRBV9,ASSVEGLSQPQH
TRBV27,ASTPRGNNEQF
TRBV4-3,ASSQDAAGNTIY
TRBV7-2,ASSFSGTASSYNEQF
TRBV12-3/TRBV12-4,ASSNWGARADTQY
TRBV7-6,ASSLRGTGAYEQY
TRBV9,DSSETTYNEQF
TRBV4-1,ASSQVVGESTEAF